A selection of T cell receptor beta chains follows, all from one sample in a study of CD8+CD57+ T cells in acquired aplastic anemia. A single record per CDR3 protein comes from TCRdb applying MiXCR to the reads. The sample lists some 170,000 distinct CDR3 sequences; around half were seen once. Sequences were obtained from sorted CD4+, CD8+, or CD8+CD57+ T cells (not recorded which) from PBMCs. These receptors all come from a human donor with aplastic anemia. The CDR3 runs from the conserved cysteine through the conserved F or W. The D gene is left open where the match is weak. Expanded clones are given a class, and other clones once, few, many or no size at all.

d_call clone_size j_call v_call cdr3_aa cdr3_nt
- many TRBJ1-4 TRBV7-9 CASSLSRTGLGEKLFF TGTGCCAGCAGCTTATCTCGTACAGGACTAGGTGAAAAACTGTTTTTT
- - TRBJ2-5 TRBV6-5 CASSYSKEETQYF TGTGCCAGCAGTTACTCTAAAGAAGAGACCCAGTACTTC
- many TRBJ1-2 TRBV20-1 CSARWGDGYTF TGCAGTGCTAGGTGGGGAGACGGCTACACCTTC
- few TRBJ2-7 TRBV24-1 CATRSPGKVGEQYF TGTGCCACCCGTAGTCCAGGCAAAGTGGGCGAGCAGTACTTC
TRBD1 - TRBJ1-4 TRBV19 CASSDPGQGYTNEKLFF TGTGCCAGTAGTGACCCGGGACAGGGGTACACTAATGAAAAACTGTTTTTT
TRBD1 many TRBJ1-2 TRBV2 CASLGGTGKGYTF TGTGCCAGCTTGGGAGGGACAGGGAAAGGCTACACCTTC
- - TRBJ2-2 TRBV24-1 CATSDSRPPDTGELFF TGTGCCACCAGTGATTCGCGGCCCCCGGACACCGGGGAGCTGTTTTTT
- - TRBJ1-2 TRBV20-1 CSAKAGTRIYGYTF TGCAGTGCCAAGGCGGGCACAAGAATCTATGGCTACACCTTC
TRBD2 - TRBJ2-7 TRBV9 CASSVETSGVYEQYF TGTGCCAGCAGCGTAGAGACTAGCGGGGTCTACGAGCAGTACTTC
TRBD1 - TRBJ1-1 TRBV18 CASSQGQGMNTEAFF TGTGCCAGCTCACAAGGACAGGGGATGAACACTGAAGCTTTCTTT
- many TRBJ2-3 TRBV19 CASSLRTSTDTQYF TGTGCCAGTAGTCTCCGGACTAGCACAGATACGCAGTATTTT
- many TRBJ1-5 TRBV27 CASSLQGLGNQPQHF TGTGCCAGCAGTTTACAGGGGCTCGGCAATCAGCCCCAGCATTTT
TRBD1 - TRBJ1-2 TRBV15 CATSSDRDRGQFYGYTF TGTGCCACCAGCAGCGACCGGGACAGGGGGCAATTCTATGGCTACACCTTC
- - TRBJ1-6 TRBV7-2 CASSFRGVSPLHF TGTGCCAGCAGCTTCAGGGGAGTTTCACCCCTCCACTTT
- many TRBJ2-1 TRBV10-3 CAISEGSLFNEQFF TGTGCCATCAGTGAGGGGTCCCTTTTCAATGAGCAGTTCTTC
- once TRBJ1-6 TRBV20-1 CSARDQGIWSLHF TGCAGTGCTAGAGATCAAGGGATATGGTCTCTCCACTTT
TRBD1 many TRBJ2-7 TRBV6-2/TRBV6-3 CASSNGQGPTYEQYF TGTGCCAGCAGTAACGGACAGGGCCCGACCTACGAGCAGTACTTC
- - TRBJ1-1 TRBV5-1 CASSLDLRDSTEAFF TGCGCCAGCAGCTTGGACCTCAGGGATTCCACTGAAGCTTTCTTT
TRBD1 - TRBJ1-1 TRBV6-2/TRBV6-3 CASSDGQGKAEAFF TGTGCCAGCAGTGACGGACAGGGAAAAGCTGAAGCTTTCTTT
- many TRBJ1-5 TRBV5-4 CASSLAPDQPQHF TGTGCCAGCAGCTTGGCCCCCGATCAGCCCCAGCATTTT